This passage covers 30 T cell receptor beta chains from one sample sequenced in a study of STAT5B mutations in CD4+ large granular lymphocyte leukemia. Clones were sequenced by immunoSEQ multiplex PCR, and TCRdb holds only the in-frame ones, with some missing. The sample consists of tens of thousands of clones, about three quarters of them appearing once. Sequencing input: CD4+ T cells from blood buffy coats. The receptors were gathered from a human donor in good health.

The V call is TRBV27, the J call TRBJ1-2; D gene uncertain. The CDR3 is 14 residues long. The V and J ends lost 5 bases and 6 bases respectively, with 16 bases between them. Germline V CDR1 and CDR2: MNHEY, SMNVEV (reference sequence). CDR3 sequence: CASSPLSPGDGYTF. In DNA, the CDR3 is TGTGCCAGCAGTCCCCTATCCCCCGGCGATGGCTACACCTTC.

The chain combines TRBV19 with TRBJ2-1, with D perhaps matching TRBD1 (5 bases). Trimming left V 7 bases short and J 0 bases short, with 19 bases between. The CDR3 is 17 residues long. Per germline, CDR1 LNHDA and CDR2 SQIVND (reference sequence). CDR3 amino acids: CASTPPRQQSSYNEQFF. The CDR3 nucleotides are TGTGCCAGTACCCCCCCAAGACAGCAAAGCTCCTACAATGAGCAGTTCTTC. Supplemented by reference TRBV19 and TRBJ2-1, the full variable domain reads DGGITQSPKYLFRKEGQNVTLSCEQNLNHDAMYWYRQDPGQGLRLIYYSQIVNDFQKGDIAEGYSVSREKKESFPLTVTSAQKNPTAFYLCASTPPRQQSSYNEQFFGPGTRLTVL.

V usage is TRBV2 and J usage is TRBJ2-5; TRBD2 matches 10 bases. Unmatched junction bases numbered 3, after V lost 0 bases and J lost 5 bases. Per germline, CDR1 SNHLY and CDR2 FYNNEI. The CDR3 sequence is 15 residues long. In DNA form, the CDR3 reads TGTGCCAGCAGTGAAGCGGGACTAGCGTCGGAGACCCAGTACTTC. This gives the protein CASSEAGLASETQYF.

This clone was detected only once. The chain uses TRBV19 and TRBJ2-3, with D uncertain. V lost 6 bases and J 14 bases, leaving 24 bases between the germline ends. This CDR3 region has 14 residues. CDR1 and CDR2 (germline): LNHDA, SQIVND (reference sequence). CDR3: CASSQEFYQPSTYF. In nucleotides, the CDR3 is TGTGCCAGTAGCCAAGAGTTCTACCAACCTTCTACGTATTTT.

The rearrangement links TRBV19 to TRBJ1-2, with TRBD1 identical over 7 bases. V trimming: 11 bases; J trimming: 2 bases; junction bases outside the gene matches: 11. The CDR3 is made up of 14 amino acids. CDR1 LNHDA and CDR2 SQIVND come from the germline V gene (reference sequence). DNA of the CDR3: TGTGCCGTCAACCGGGACAGTGGCAACTATGGCTACACCTTC. This codes for CAVNRDSGNYGYTF.

The gene calls are TRBV6-5 and TRBJ1-4; 8 positions match TRBD1. V shed 6 bases and J 8 bases; nucleotides not matched to a gene: 11. This CDR3 region has 15 residues. Germline CDR1 reads MNHEY; CDR2 reads SVGAGI. The CDR3 region has the DNA TGTGCCAGCAGCCAAAACAGGGGGAAGAGCGAAAAACTGTTTTTT. Protein sequence: CASSQNRGKSEKLFF.

This rearrangement joins TRBV6-1 to TRBJ2-3; 10 bases match TRBD2. V was pared by 2 bases and J by 0 bases, with 17 bases of the junction left unmatched. CDR3 length equals 21 residues. Germline V gene sequence: CDR1 MNHNS, CDR2 SASEGT. The CDR3 DNA sequence: TGTGCCAGCAGTGAAACGAGGCAGCGGGGGGGAGTATTGTATAGCACAGATACGCAGTATTTT. This codes for CASSETRQRGGVLYSTDTQYF.

V gene TRBV18 combines with J gene TRBJ1-2; D gene unclear. Germline V gives CDR1 KGHSH, CDR2 LQKENI. Trimming shortened V by 6 bases and J by 2 bases, and 13 bases separated the two germline ends. This CDR3 is 14 amino acids long. CDR3 sequence: CASSPASPNYGYTF. The CDR3 bases are TGTGCCAGCTCTCCGGCCAGCCCCAACTATGGCTACACCTTC.

The genes are TRBV6-5 and TRBJ1-1; 7 positions agree with TRBD1. With V trimmed by 6 bases and J by 10 bases, 14 bases remained unmatched. The CDR3 runs 14 residues. Germline CDR1 is MNHEY and CDR2 is SVGAGI. DNA of the CDR3: TGTGCCAGCAGCCCGGGACAGACCACGGAGGGAGCTTTCTTT. This codes for CASSPGQTTEGAFF.

The V call is TRBV19, the J call TRBJ2-5, with TRBD2 matching 10 bases. The CDR3 spans 15 residues. V lost 1 base to trimming and J lost 2 bases; unmatched junction nucleotides: 1. Germline values: CDR1 LNHDA, CDR2 SQIVND (reference sequence). The CDR3 spells CASSIVTSGQETQYF. In DNA, the CDR3 is TGTGCCAGTAGTATAGTGACTAGCGGGCAAGAGACCCAGTACTTC.

J is TRBJ2-3 and V is TRBV15, with D tentatively TRBD2 (5 bases). V lost 1 base and J lost 2, with 10 bases in between. From germline, CDR1 is LNHNV and CDR2 YYDKDF (reference sequence). The CDR3 consists of 15 residues. CDR3 DNA sequence: TGTGCCACCAGCAGAGCGGACTTTTACACAGATACGCAGTATTTT. This gives the protein CATSRADFYTDTQYF.

V and J are TRBV6-5 and TRBJ2-7; TRBD2 is a possible D gene (6 bases). CDR3 length: 14 residues. Germline CDR1 is MNHEY and CDR2 is SVGAGI. Deletions cut 7 bases from V and 0 bases from J, with 13 bases between. CDR3 nucleotides: TGTGCCAGCAAGGGCGGGGCACTCTCCTACGAGCAGTACTTC. It is translated as CASKGGALSYEQYF.

This chain links TRBV29-1 with TRBJ1-1; perhaps TRBD1 as D (5 bases). Germline assignment: CDR1 SQVTM and CDR2 ANQGSEA. Trimming removed 2 bases at V and 1 base at J, with 11 bases between. The CDR3 loop spans 14 amino acids. The CDR3, as DNA: TGCAGCGTTGAACGGGCAGGGAGGAACACTGAAGCTTTCTTT. The encoded protein is CSVERAGRNTEAFF.

The chain links TRBV7-9 to TRBJ1-1, with a possible D match to TRBD1 (6 bases). The germline gives CDR1 SEHNR, CDR2 FQNEAQ (reference sequence). The V end lost 1 base, the J end lost 0 bases, and 12 bases lay between the germline ends. The CDR3 sequence is 16 residues long. CDR3 protein: CASSLEFGTLNTEAFF. CDR3 bases: TGTGCCAGCAGCTTAGAATTTGGGACACTGAACACTGAAGCTTTCTTT.

V gene TRBV7-2 combines with J gene TRBJ1-4; D may be TRBD1 (6 bases). CDR1 SGHTA and CDR2 FQGNSA come from the germline V gene. V was trimmed by 1 base and J by 0 bases, leaving 9 bases between them. The CDR3 spans 16 residues. The CDR3 here is CASSLGQDATNEKLFF. The DNA of the CDR3 is TGTGCCAGCAGCTTAGGACAGGACGCAACTAATGAAAAACTGTTTTTT.

The chain employs TRBV29-1 and TRBJ1-1; no clear D gene. V lost 5 bases, J lost 5 bases, and 18 bases lay in between. The CDR3 consists of 14 residues. Germline values: CDR1 SQVTM, CDR2 ANQGSEA. The CDR3 sequence is CSVRPSGGGTEAFF. As DNA, the CDR3 is TGCAGCGTTAGACCCTCCGGCGGAGGAACTGAAGCTTTCTTT.

This CDR3 reads CASRPGQTNEKLFF. DNA for the CDR3: TGTGCCAGCAGACCCGGACAGACTAATGAAAAACTGTTTTTT. This rearrangement joins TRBV6-5 to TRBJ1-4; tentative D call: TRBD1 (6 bases). V lost 6 bases, J lost 2 bases, and 10 bases lay in between. Per the germline V gene, CDR1 is MNHEY and CDR2 is SVGAGI. This CDR3 spans 14 amino acids.

The chain links TRBV7-9 to TRBJ2-1, with 7 bases lining up with TRBD1. In germline, CDR1 is SEHNR, CDR2 FQNEAQ (reference sequence). The CDR3 has 16 amino acids. With 2 bases clipped from V and 7 bases from J, the junction kept 11 bases outside the gene matches. The CDR3 DNA sequence: TGTGCCAGCAGCTTAACAGGGCGAGGGGGCGGTAATGAGCAGTTCTTC. It specifies CASSLTGRGGGNEQFF.

CDR3 in amino acids: CASSFNRGTDNSPLHF. CDR3 coding DNA: TGCGCCAGCAGCTTTAATAGGGGAACAGATAATTCACCCCTCCACTTT. The chain carries TRBV5-1 and TRBJ1-6, with D maybe TRBD1 (5 bases). The CDR3 has 16 residues. CDR1 is SGHRS and CDR2 is YFSETQ in the germline V gene. Trimming pared 2 bases from V and 5 bases from J, leaving 14 bases between.

This clone has just one count. The chain uses TRBV6-5 and TRBJ2-3; D perhaps matches TRBD2 (6 bases). The CDR3 totals 14 residues. Looked up from germline, CDR1 is MNHEY and CDR2 is SVGAGI. V shed 5 bases and J shed 5 bases, with 14 bases lying between them. CDR3 sequence reads: CASSGAPGGDTQYF. CDR3 bases: TGTGCCAGCAGTGGGGCCCCCGGGGGAGATACGCAGTATTTT.

The chain employs TRBV10-3 and TRBJ1-6; 7 positions match TRBD1. Germline trimming cut 6 bases from V and 7 bases from J; bases unmatched to any gene: 6. This CDR3 comprises 14 residues. Per the germline V gene, CDR1 is ENHRY and CDR2 is SYGVKD. The chain's CDR3 is CAIRAGQFNSPLHF. CDR3 in DNA: TGTGCCATCAGAGCGGGACAGTTCAATTCACCCCTCCACTTT.

The V gene is TRBV10-3, the J gene TRBJ1-1, with D perhaps TRBD1 (5 bases). Germline CDR1 and CDR2: ENHRY and SYGVKD. This CDR3 is 13 amino acids long. V was shortened by 6 bases and J by 1 base, with 9 bases between the two germline ends. In DNA form, the CDR3 reads TGTGCCATCAGGGTACAGGCGAACACTGAAGCTTTCTTT. Translating gives CAIRVQANTEAFF.

This clone was seen only once. The rearrangement uses TRBV7-2 and TRBJ2-7; D gene unclear. V was pared by 5 bases and J by 0 bases, with 2 bases between. The CDR3 is 11 residues long. The germline V gene has CDR1 SGHTA and CDR2 FQGNSA. CDR3 DNA sequence: TGTGCCAGCAGCCCCTCCTACGAGCAGTACTTC. Residues: CASSPSYEQYF. The whole variable domain, remainder taken from reference TRBV7-2 and TRBJ2-7, is GAGVSQSPSNKVTEKGKDVELRCDPISGHTALYWYRQSLGQGLEFLIYFQGNSAPDKSGLPSDRFSAERTGGSVSTLTIQRTQQEDSAVYLCASSPSYEQYFGPGTRLTVT.

The chain is built from TRBV27 and TRBJ2-2; 8 positions agree with TRBD2. The CDR3 loop spans 18 amino acids. Germline CDR1 is MNHEY and CDR2 is SMNVEV (reference sequence). J lost 6 bases, V lost 4 bases, and 16 bases had no gene match. CDR3: CASSSTPPGLGRAGELFF. The CDR3 region has the DNA TGTGCCAGCAGTTCCACCCCCCCGGGACTAGGGAGGGCCGGGGAGCTGTTTTTT.

The chain has TRBV15 and TRBJ1-1, with 11 positions matching TRBD1. The V gene's germline CDR1 is LNHNV and CDR2 YYDKDF (reference sequence). V gave up 1 base and J gave up 6 bases; unmatched junction bases: 7. CDR3 length equals 16 residues. As DNA, the CDR3 is TGTGCCACCAGCAGAGCCCCGGGACAGGGGGTCTCTGAAGCTTTCTTT. This codes for CATSRAPGQGVSEAFF. The full variable domain, rest sourced from reference TRBV15 and TRBJ1-1, is DAMVIQNPRYQVTQFGKPVTLSCSQTLNHNVMYWYQQKSSQAPKLLFHYYDKDFNNEADTPDNFQSRRPNTSFCFLDIRSPGLGDTAMYLCATSRAPGQGVSEAFFGQGTRLTVV.

The rearrangement links TRBV2 to TRBJ2-5, with TRBD2 matching 14 bases. The CDR3 loop spans 14 amino acids. V lost 7 bases and J lost 5; bases outside the gene matches: 3. CDR1 and CDR2 (germline): SNHLY, FYNNEI. CDR3 protein: CASTTSGGGETQYF. CDR3 nucleotide sequence: TGTGCCAGCACGACTAGCGGGGGGGGTGAGACCCAGTACTTC.

The table lists this clone with a few counts. The V call is TRBV19, the J call TRBJ1-1; D gene unclear. Germline V gives CDR1 LNHDA, CDR2 SQIVND (reference sequence). The V gene lost 9 bases and the J gene lost 1 base, with 18 bases spanning the gap. CDR3 length equals 15 residues. The CDR3 loop reads CASSPLSSANTEAFF. The CDR3 DNA sequence: TGTGCCAGCAGCCCGCTTTCTTCCGCGAACACTGAAGCTTTCTTT.

This rearrangement joins TRBV7-2 to TRBJ1-5, with D maybe TRBD1 (6 bases). Germline V lookup: CDR1 SGHTA, CDR2 FQGNSA. Between the trimmed V and J ends, which lost 4 bases and 4 bases, there was a span of 8 bases. The CDR3 loop spans 13 amino acids. In DNA, the CDR3 is TGTGCCAGCAGCTCGGACAGTAATCAGCCCCAGCATTTT. This encodes CASSSDSNQPQHF.

This clone showed up just a few times. The chain is built from TRBV19 and TRBJ1-6; TRBD1 matches at 7 bases. CDR3 length: 14 residues. The germline V gene encodes CDR1 LNHDA and CDR2 SQIVND (reference sequence). Losses at the gene ends were 8 bases for V and 7 bases for J; bases not matched to a gene: 8. The CDR3 coding sequence is TGTGCCAGTTCTTACCGGGACAGCAATTCACCCCTCCACTTT. Its protein product is CASSYRDSNSPLHF.

A few counts support this clone. This rearrangement joins TRBV2 to TRBJ1-5; 9 nucleotides align to TRBD1. The CDR3 sequence is 15 residues long. V shed 6 bases, J shed 4 bases, and the junction held 7 bases outside the gene matches. Germline V gene data show CDR1 as SNHLY and CDR2 as FYNNEI. CDR3 residues: CASRSGQGRNQPQHF. CDR3 nucleotides: TGTGCCAGCAGGTCCGGACAGGGGCGGAATCAGCCCCAGCATTTT.